The rows below give T cell receptor beta chains drawn from one sample of a study of lymphopenia after photon versus proton radiotherapy. Sequenced by immunoSEQ multiplex PCR; TCRdb stores in-frame clones only, minus some. The sample yields some 16,000 clones, 75% to 90% seen once. This specimen consisted of peripheral blood, obtained from a patient treated with proton-based radiotherapy. The receptor source for this set is a woman in her fifties or sixties with cholangiocarcinoma. Some clones in this sample may be carry-over from other donors' samples. Each CDR3 is given with its conserved first and last residue. A D gene is named only where the DNA matches it firmly. Not every row has a clone size; where given, it reads once, few, many or a size class.

CDR3nt: TGTGCCAGCATCCGGACAGGTACAGGAAACACCATATATTTT
CDR3aa: CASIRTGTGNTIYF
d_gene: TRBD1
v_gene: TRBV6-6
j_gene: TRBJ1-3
abundance: -

CDR3nt: TGTGCCAGCACGAGACCAATTCTACTGGTAAGGGGAGGCTACACCTTC
CDR3aa: CASTRPILLVRGGYTF
d_gene: -
v_gene: TRBV2
j_gene: TRBJ1-2
abundance: once

CDR3nt: TGTGCCAGCACCCGACAGGGACCTAACTATGGCTACACCTTC
CDR3aa: CASTRQGPNYGYTF
d_gene: TRBD1
v_gene: TRBV6-5
j_gene: TRBJ1-2
abundance: -

CDR3nt: TGTGCCAGCAGCCAAGAGGCTCTAGAGACCCAGTACTTC
CDR3aa: CASSQEALETQYF
d_gene: -
v_gene: TRBV4-2
j_gene: TRBJ2-5
abundance: -

CDR3nt: TGCGCCAGCAGTGAGGGGGGGACAGGAGTCTCCTACGAGCAGTACTTC
CDR3aa: CASSEGGTGVSYEQYF
d_gene: TRBD1
v_gene: TRBV10-1
j_gene: TRBJ2-7
abundance: -

CDR3nt: TGTGCCAGCAACACCGCGGGGACTACCTACGAGCAGTACTTC
CDR3aa: CASNTAGTTYEQYF
d_gene: TRBD2
v_gene: TRBV28
j_gene: TRBJ2-7
abundance: -

CDR3nt: TGTGCTGTCGGGGGGACTCCACAAGAGACCCAGTACTTC
CDR3aa: CAVGGTPQETQYF
d_gene: TRBD2
v_gene: TRBV28
j_gene: TRBJ2-5
abundance: -

CDR3nt: TGTGCCAGCTACGGACGGACCCTCTATGGCTACACCTTC
CDR3aa: CASYGRTLYGYTF
d_gene: -
v_gene: TRBV2
j_gene: TRBJ1-2
abundance: few

CDR3nt: TGTGCCAGCAGTGGACAGGCTGCCTTATCTTTCTACGAGCAGTACTTC
CDR3aa: CASSGQAALSFYEQYF
d_gene: -
v_gene: TRBV6-1
j_gene: TRBJ2-7
abundance: -

CDR3nt: TGCGCCAGCAGCCAAGAGGGCTGGGAGACCCAGTACTTC
CDR3aa: CASSQEGWETQYF
d_gene: -
v_gene: TRBV4-3
j_gene: TRBJ2-5
abundance: -

CDR3nt: TGCGCCAGCAATTATGGCCGGGACTCAACGCAGTATTTT
CDR3aa: CASNYGRDSTQYF
d_gene: -
v_gene: TRBV4-1
j_gene: TRBJ2-3
abundance: -

CDR3nt: TGTGCCAGCAGCCTACCGCTAGCTGGGCGTAGCACCGGGGAGCTGTTTTTT
CDR3aa: CASSLPLAGRSTGELFF
d_gene: -
v_gene: TRBV5-6
j_gene: TRBJ2-2
abundance: -

CDR3nt: TGTGCCAGCAGCCGCCCAGGCGGAGGCACAGATACGCAGTATTTT
CDR3aa: CASSRPGGGTDTQYF
d_gene: -
v_gene: TRBV7-9
j_gene: TRBJ2-3
abundance: -

CDR3nt: TGTGCCAGCAGCTTATACGGGGTGGCGCTCGGTGGCTACACCTTC
CDR3aa: CASSLYGVALGGYTF
d_gene: -
v_gene: TRBV7-2
j_gene: TRBJ1-2
abundance: -

CDR3nt: TGTGCCAGCAGTGACTCAGCTAGCGGGGCCACAGATACGCAGTATTTT
CDR3aa: CASSDSASGATDTQYF
d_gene: TRBD2
v_gene: TRBV6-4
j_gene: TRBJ2-3
abundance: many

CDR3nt: TGTGCCAGCAGCCGGGAAACACAAGAGACCCAGTACTTC
CDR3aa: CASSRETQETQYF
d_gene: -
v_gene: TRBV2
j_gene: TRBJ2-5
abundance: -

CDR3nt: TGTGCCAGCTCACGAGATCAAGAGACCCAGTACTTC
CDR3aa: CASSRDQETQYF
d_gene: -
v_gene: TRBV18
j_gene: TRBJ2-5
abundance: -

CDR3nt: TGTGCCAGCTCGGGCCTGGGGGAAAAACTGTTTTTT
CDR3aa: CASSGLGEKLFF
d_gene: -
v_gene: TRBV18
j_gene: TRBJ1-4
abundance: -

CDR3nt: TGTGCCAGCAGCGTTCAGGTCTCTGGAAACACCATATATTTT
CDR3aa: CASSVQVSGNTIYF
d_gene: -
v_gene: TRBV9
j_gene: TRBJ1-3
abundance: -

CDR3nt: TGTGCCAGCTCACCAACAGCGAACACTGAAGCTTTCTTT
CDR3aa: CASSPTANTEAFF
d_gene: -
v_gene: TRBV18
j_gene: TRBJ1-1
abundance: -

CDR3nt: TGTGCCAGTAGGCGTACGGGACAGGTGATCCAAGAGACCCAGTACTTC
CDR3aa: CASRRTGQVIQETQYF
d_gene: TRBD1
v_gene: TRBV19
j_gene: TRBJ2-5
abundance: -

CDR3nt: TGTGCCAGCAGTCTTGACCCCAGTGAAACCACCGGGGAGCTGTTTTTT
CDR3aa: CASSLDPSETTGELFF
d_gene: -
v_gene: TRBV6-4
j_gene: TRBJ2-2
abundance: few

CDR3nt: TGTGCCAGTAGTACGTCCGACAGGGAGCGTTCACCCCTCCACTTT
CDR3aa: CASSTSDRERSPLHF
d_gene: TRBD1
v_gene: TRBV19
j_gene: TRBJ1-6
abundance: -

CDR3nt: TGTGCCAGCTCACCTCGAGGACTCCAAGAGACCCAGTACTTC
CDR3aa: CASSPRGLQETQYF
d_gene: -
v_gene: TRBV18
j_gene: TRBJ2-5
abundance: -

CDR3nt: TGCGCCAGCAGCTTTCAGGGAACGCAAGAGACCCAGTACTTC
CDR3aa: CASSFQGTQETQYF
d_gene: -
v_gene: TRBV5-1
j_gene: TRBJ2-5
abundance: once

CDR3nt: TGCGCCAGCAGCAAAGAGTTCACAGGGTTAACATACTATGGCTACACCTTC
CDR3aa: CASSKEFTGLTYYGYTF
d_gene: -
v_gene: TRBV4-3
j_gene: TRBJ1-2
abundance: -

CDR3nt: TGCGCCAGCAGCCAATTTACGTTCGACACTGAAGCTTTCTTT
CDR3aa: CASSQFTFDTEAFF
d_gene: -
v_gene: TRBV4-3
j_gene: TRBJ1-1
abundance: -

CDR3nt: TGTGCCACCAAATATGGACAGACTGATAATGAAAAACTGTTTTTT
CDR3aa: CATKYGQTDNEKLFF
d_gene: -
v_gene: TRBV15
j_gene: TRBJ1-4
abundance: -

CDR3nt: TGTGCCAGCAGCTTAGAGATATCAGGCGCCGGTCTATCGTATGGCTACACCTTC
CDR3aa: CASSLEISGAGLSYGYTF
d_gene: -
v_gene: TRBV7-8
j_gene: TRBJ1-2
abundance: -

CDR3nt: TGTGCCAGCAGCCAACCAGGGATGAACACTGAAGCTTTCTTT
CDR3aa: CASSQPGMNTEAFF
d_gene: -
v_gene: TRBV14
j_gene: TRBJ1-1
abundance: once

CDR3nt: TGTGCCAGCAGTTCCGGGACACTATTTCGAGCTTTCTTT
CDR3aa: CASSSGTLFRAFF
d_gene: -
v_gene: TRBV2
j_gene: TRBJ1-1
abundance: -

CDR3nt: TGCGCCAGCAGTCTGACAGCGAACACTGAAGCTTTCTTT
CDR3aa: CASSLTANTEAFF
d_gene: -
v_gene: TRBV10-2
j_gene: TRBJ1-1
abundance: -

CDR3nt: TGTGCCAGCAGTGATTTTCGGGGTGTGGAGCTGTTTTTT
CDR3aa: CASSDFRGVELFF
d_gene: -
v_gene: TRBV2
j_gene: TRBJ2-2
abundance: -

CDR3nt: TGCGCCAGCAGTGGGCCAGGGTTGTACGAGCAGTACTTC
CDR3aa: CASSGPGLYEQYF
d_gene: -
v_gene: TRBV10-1
j_gene: TRBJ2-7
abundance: few

CDR3nt: TGTGCCAGCAGCCCTTGGACGGCAACTAATGAAAAACTGTTTTTT
CDR3aa: CASSPWTATNEKLFF
d_gene: -
v_gene: TRBV9
j_gene: TRBJ1-4
abundance: -

CDR3nt: TGTGCCAGCAGTCGGGACAGGGCAAACATTCAGTACTTC
CDR3aa: CASSRDRANIQYF
d_gene: TRBD1
v_gene: TRBV6-5
j_gene: TRBJ2-4
abundance: -

CDR3nt: TGTGCCAGCAGTGTGGGGGGGCTCTGGGAGACCCAGTACTTC
CDR3aa: CASSVGGLWETQYF
d_gene: -
v_gene: TRBV7-6
j_gene: TRBJ2-5
abundance: medium-sized

CDR3nt: TGTGCCAGCAGCTCGGGGGCGGGGACTGAAGGGGAAGAGACCCAGTACTTC
CDR3aa: CASSSGAGTEGEETQYF
d_gene: -
v_gene: TRBV5-8
j_gene: TRBJ2-5
abundance: -

CDR3nt: TGTGCCAGCAGGGGTCGACAGGAGGACACCCAGTACTTC
CDR3aa: CASRGRQEDTQYF
d_gene: -
v_gene: TRBV5-4
j_gene: TRBJ2-5
abundance: -

CDR3nt: TGTGCCAGCAGCTCGCCCTCGGGCTCAGAGCAGTTCTTC
CDR3aa: CASSSPSGSEQFF
d_gene: -
v_gene: TRBV5-4
j_gene: TRBJ2-1
abundance: -

CDR3nt: TGCGCCAGCAGCCAATCCGGTCAGGGGCGGACAGATACGCAGTATTTT
CDR3aa: CASSQSGQGRTDTQYF
d_gene: -
v_gene: TRBV4-3
j_gene: TRBJ2-3
abundance: -